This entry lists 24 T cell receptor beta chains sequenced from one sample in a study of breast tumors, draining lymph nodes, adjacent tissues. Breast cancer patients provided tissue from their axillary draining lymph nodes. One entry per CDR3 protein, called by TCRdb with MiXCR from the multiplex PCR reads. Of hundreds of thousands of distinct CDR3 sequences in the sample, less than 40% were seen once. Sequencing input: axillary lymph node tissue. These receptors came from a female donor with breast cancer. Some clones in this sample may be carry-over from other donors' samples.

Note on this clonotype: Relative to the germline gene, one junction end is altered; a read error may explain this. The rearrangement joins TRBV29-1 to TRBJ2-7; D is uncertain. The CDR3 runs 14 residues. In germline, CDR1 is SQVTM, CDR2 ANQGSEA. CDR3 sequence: CSVEDHGRSYEQYF. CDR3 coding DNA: TGCAGCGTCGAAGATCACGGACGCTCCTACGAGCAGTACTTC.

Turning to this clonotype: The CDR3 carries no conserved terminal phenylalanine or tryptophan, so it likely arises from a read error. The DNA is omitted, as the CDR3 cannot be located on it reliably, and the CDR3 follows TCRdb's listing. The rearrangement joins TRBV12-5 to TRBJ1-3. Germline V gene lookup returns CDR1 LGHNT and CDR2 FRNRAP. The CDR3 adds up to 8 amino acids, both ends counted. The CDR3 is CASGSAIA.

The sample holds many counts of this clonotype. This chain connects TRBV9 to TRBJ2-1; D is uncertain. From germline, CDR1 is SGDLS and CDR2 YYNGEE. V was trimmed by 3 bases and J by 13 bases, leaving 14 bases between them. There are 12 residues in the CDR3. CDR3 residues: CASSAYSEPQFF. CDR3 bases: TGTGCCAGCAGCGCATACAGCGAACCCCAGTTCTTC.

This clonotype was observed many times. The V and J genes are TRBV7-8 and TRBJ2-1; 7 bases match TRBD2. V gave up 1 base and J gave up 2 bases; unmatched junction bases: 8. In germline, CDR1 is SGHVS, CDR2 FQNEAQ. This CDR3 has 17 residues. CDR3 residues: CASSLGKGLSPYNEQFF. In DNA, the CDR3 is TGTGCCAGCAGCTTAGGAAAGGGACTAAGTCCCTACAATGAGCAGTTCTTC.

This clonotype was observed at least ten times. The CDR3 sequence is CASSVGTATRSGEQFF. CDR3 nucleotides: TGTGCCAGCAGCGTCGGGACTGCCACCCGCTCGGGTGAGCAGTTCTTC. The chain links TRBV9 to TRBJ2-1; tentatively, D is TRBD2 (6 bases). Germline CDR1 and CDR2: SGDLS and YYNGEE. There are 16 residues in the CDR3. Trimming left V 2 bases short and J 9 bases short, with 21 bases between.

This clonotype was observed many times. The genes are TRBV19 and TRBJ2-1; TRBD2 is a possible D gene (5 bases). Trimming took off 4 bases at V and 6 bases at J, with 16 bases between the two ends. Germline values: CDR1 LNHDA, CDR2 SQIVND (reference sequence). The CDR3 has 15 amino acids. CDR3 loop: CASSRIEGSGNEQFF. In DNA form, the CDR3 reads TGTGCCAGTAGTAGGATTGAGGGATCGGGCAATGAGCAGTTCTTC.

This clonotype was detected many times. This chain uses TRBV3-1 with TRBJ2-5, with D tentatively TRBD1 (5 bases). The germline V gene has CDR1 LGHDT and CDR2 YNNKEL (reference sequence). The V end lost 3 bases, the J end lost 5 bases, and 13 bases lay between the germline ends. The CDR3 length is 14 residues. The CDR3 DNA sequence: TGTGCCAGCAGCCATCCCGACAGCCGGGAGACCCAGTACTTC. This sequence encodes CASSHPDSRETQYF.

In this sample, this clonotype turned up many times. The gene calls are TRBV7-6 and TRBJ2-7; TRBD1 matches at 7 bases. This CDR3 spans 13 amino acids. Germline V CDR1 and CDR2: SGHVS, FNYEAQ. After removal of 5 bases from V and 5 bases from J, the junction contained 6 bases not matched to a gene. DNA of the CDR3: TGTGCCAGCAGCCCGAACAGGGGCAACGAGCAGTACTTC. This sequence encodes CASSPNRGNEQYF. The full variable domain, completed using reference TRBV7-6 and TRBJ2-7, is GAGVSQSPRYKVTKRGQDVALRCDPISGHVSLYWYRQALGQGPEFLTYFNYEAQQDKSGLPNDRFSAERPEGSISTLTIQRTEQRDSAMYRCASSPNRGNEQYFGPGTRLTVT.

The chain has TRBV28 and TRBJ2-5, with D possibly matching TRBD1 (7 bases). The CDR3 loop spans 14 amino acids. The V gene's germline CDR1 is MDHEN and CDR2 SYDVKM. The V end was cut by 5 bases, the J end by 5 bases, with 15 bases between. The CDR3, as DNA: TGTGCCAGCAGTCCGGGAGACAGGGTTGAGACCCAGTACTTC. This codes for CASSPGDRVETQYF.

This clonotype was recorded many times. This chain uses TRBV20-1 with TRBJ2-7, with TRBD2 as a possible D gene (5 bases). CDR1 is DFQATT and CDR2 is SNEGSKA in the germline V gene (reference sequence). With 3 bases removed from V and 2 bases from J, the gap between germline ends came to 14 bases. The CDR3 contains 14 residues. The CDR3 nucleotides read TGCAGTGCTAGGCAGTTACTAGGGACCTACGAGCAGTACTTC. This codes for CSARQLLGTYEQYF.

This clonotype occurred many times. The CDR3 here is CASSYERSNEKLFF. CDR3 DNA sequence: TGTGCCAGCAGTTATGAGCGGAGTAATGAAAAACTGTTTTTT. The chain is built from TRBV6-2 or TRBV6-3 and TRBJ1-4; D ambiguous. The CDR3 contains 14 residues. The ends were cut back, 3 bases at V and 4 bases at J, with 9 bases in the middle. Germline CDR1 MNHEY, CDR2 SVGEGT.

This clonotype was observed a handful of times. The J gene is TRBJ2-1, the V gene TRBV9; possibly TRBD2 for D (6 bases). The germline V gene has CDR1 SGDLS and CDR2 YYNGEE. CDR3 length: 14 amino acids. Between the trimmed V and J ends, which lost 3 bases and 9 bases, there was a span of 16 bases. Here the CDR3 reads CASSALRDSIEQFF. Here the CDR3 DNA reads TGTGCCAGCAGCGCCCTCCGGGACTCGATTGAGCAGTTCTTC.

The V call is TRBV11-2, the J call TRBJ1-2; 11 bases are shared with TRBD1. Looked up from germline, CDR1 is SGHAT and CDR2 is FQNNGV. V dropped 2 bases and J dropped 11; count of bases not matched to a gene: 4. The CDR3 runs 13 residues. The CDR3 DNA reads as TGTGCCAGCAGCTTAAAGGGACAGGGGGGTTACACCTTC. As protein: CASSLKGQGGYTF. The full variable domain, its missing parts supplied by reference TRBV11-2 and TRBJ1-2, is EAGVAQSPRYKIIEKRQSVAFWCNPISGHATLYWYQQILGQGPKLLIQFQNNGVVDDSQLPKDRFSAERLKGVDSTLKIQPAKLEDSAVYLCASSLKGQGGYTFGSGTRLTVV.

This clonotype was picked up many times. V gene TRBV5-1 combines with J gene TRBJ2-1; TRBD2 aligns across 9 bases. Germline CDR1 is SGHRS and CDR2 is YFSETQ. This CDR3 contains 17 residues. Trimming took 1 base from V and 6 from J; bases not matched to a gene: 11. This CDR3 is CASSLFIGGRAINEQFF. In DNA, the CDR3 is TGCGCCAGCAGCTTGTTTATCGGCGGGAGGGCTATCAATGAGCAGTTCTTC.

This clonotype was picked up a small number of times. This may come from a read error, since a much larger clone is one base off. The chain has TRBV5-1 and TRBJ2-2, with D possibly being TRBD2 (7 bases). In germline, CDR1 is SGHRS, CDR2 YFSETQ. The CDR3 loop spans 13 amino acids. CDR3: CAGSLGGPRELFF. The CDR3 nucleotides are TGCGCCGGCAGCTTGGGGGGGCCCCGGGAGCTGTTTTTT.

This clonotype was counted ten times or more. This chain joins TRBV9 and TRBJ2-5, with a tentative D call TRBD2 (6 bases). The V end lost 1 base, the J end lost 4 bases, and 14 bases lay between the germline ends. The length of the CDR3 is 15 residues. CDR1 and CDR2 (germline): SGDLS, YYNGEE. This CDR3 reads CASSVSGGGAETQYF. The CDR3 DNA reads TGTGCCAGCAGCGTAAGTGGGGGAGGTGCAGAGACCCAGTACTTC.

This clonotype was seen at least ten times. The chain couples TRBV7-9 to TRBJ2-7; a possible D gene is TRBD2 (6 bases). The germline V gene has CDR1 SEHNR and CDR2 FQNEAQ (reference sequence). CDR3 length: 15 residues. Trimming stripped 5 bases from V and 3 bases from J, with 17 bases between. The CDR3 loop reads CASSPRLGDLYEQYF. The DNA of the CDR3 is TGTGCCAGCAGCCCACGACTAGGGGACCTCTACGAGCAGTACTTC. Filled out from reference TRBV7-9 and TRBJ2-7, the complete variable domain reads DTGVSQNPRHKITKRGQNVTFRCDPISEHNRLYWYRQTLGQGPEFLTYFQNEAQLEKSRLLSDRFSAERPKGSFSTLEIQRTEQGDSAMYLCASSPRLGDLYEQYFGPGTRLTVT.

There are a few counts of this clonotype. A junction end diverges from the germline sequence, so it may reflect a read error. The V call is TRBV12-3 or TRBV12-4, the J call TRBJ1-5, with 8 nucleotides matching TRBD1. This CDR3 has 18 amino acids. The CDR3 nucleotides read TGTGCCAGCAGTTTAAGATTCAGAGACAGGGGCGACAATGAGCCCCAGCATTTT. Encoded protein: CASSLRFRDRGDNEPQHF.

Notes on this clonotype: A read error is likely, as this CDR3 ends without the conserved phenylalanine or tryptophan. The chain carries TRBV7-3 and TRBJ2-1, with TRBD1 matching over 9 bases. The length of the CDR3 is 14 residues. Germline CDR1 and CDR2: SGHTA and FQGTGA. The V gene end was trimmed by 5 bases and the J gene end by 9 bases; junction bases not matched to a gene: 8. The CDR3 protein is CASSPHAQGAEQFL. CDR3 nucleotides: TGTGCCAGCAGCCCTCATGCACAGGGGGCTGAGCAGTTCCTC.

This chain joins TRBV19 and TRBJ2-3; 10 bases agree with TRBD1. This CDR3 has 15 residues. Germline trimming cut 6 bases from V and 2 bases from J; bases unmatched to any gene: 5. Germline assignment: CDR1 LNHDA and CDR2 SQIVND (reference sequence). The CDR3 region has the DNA TGTGCCAGTAGCCGGGACAGGGGAGACACAGATACGCAGTATTTT. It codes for CASSRDRGDTDTQYF.

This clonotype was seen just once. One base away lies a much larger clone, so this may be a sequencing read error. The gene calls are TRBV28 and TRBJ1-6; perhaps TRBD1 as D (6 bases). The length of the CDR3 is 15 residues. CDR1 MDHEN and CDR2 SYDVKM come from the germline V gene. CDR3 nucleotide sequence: TGTACCAGCAAGTCCAGGGGCGGGCCCAATTCACCCCTCCACTTT. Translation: CTSKSRGGPNSPLHF.

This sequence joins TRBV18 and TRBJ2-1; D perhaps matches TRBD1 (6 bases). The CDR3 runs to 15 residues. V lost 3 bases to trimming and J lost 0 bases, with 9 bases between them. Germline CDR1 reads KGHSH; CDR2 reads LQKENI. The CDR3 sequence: CASSPGDISYNEQFF. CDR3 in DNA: TGTGCCAGCTCACCGGGGGACATCTCCTACAATGAGCAGTTCTTC.

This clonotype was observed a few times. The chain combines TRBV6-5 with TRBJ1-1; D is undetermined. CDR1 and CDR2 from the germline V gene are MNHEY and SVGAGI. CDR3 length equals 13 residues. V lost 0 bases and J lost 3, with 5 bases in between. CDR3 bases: TGTGCCAGCAGTTACTCCCCCCACACTGAAGCTTTCTTT. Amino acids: CASSYSPHTEAFF.

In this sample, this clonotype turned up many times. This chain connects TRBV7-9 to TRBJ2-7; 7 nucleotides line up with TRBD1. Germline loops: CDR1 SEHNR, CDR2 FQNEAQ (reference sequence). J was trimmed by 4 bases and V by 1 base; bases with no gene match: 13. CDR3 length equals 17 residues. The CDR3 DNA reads TGTGCCAGCAGCTTAGACAGGACCCGGGACAGAAAGTACGAGCAGTACTTC. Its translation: CASSLDRTRDRKYEQYF.